What follows are 14 T cell receptor beta chains derived from one specimen sequenced in a study of blood T cell repertoires in COVID-19. Assay used: immunoSEQ multiplex PCR; TCRdb lists only in-frame clones, some missing. The table records a few hundred thousand clones, around nine tenths of them present only once. Specimen: PBMCs or T cells enriched from blood (not recorded which). The receptor set was obtained from a woman aged 25 to 39 who had been exposed to COVID-19.

On this clone: Other DNA sequences in this sample translate to the same CDR3. The chain has TRBV12-3 or TRBV12-4 and TRBJ2-7; no firm D call. Between the trimmed V and J ends, which lost 1 base and 4 bases, there was a span of 8 bases. The CDR3 consists of 13 residues. DNA for the CDR3: TGTGCCAGCAGTTTAGGACTTGCGTACGAGCAGTACTTC. Translated: CASSLGLAYEQYF.

The V and J genes are TRBV6-5 and TRBJ1-2; 9 nucleotides align to TRBD1. V shed 7 bases, J shed 7 bases, and the junction held 10 bases outside the gene matches. Germline V CDR1 and CDR2: MNHEY, SVGAGI. The CDR3 spans 14 residues. The CDR3 loop reads CASNMDRGKGGYTF. CDR3 sequence (DNA): TGTGCCAGCAACATGGACAGGGGCAAGGGTGGCTACACCTTC.

The J gene is TRBJ1-2, the V gene TRBV18, with D unresolved. This CDR3 has 16 residues. The ends were cut back, 4 bases at V and 3 bases at J, with 18 bases in the middle. Per germline, CDR1 KGHSH and CDR2 LQKENI. In DNA form, the CDR3 reads TGTGCCAGCTCACTCGAGATGGCGGGTCAGGACTATGGCTACACCTTC. It encodes CASSLEMAGQDYGYTF.

This sequence joins TRBV5-6 and TRBJ1-5; D perhaps matches TRBD1 (6 bases). Germline lookup yields CDR1 SGHDT and CDR2 YYEEEE. Trimming left V 5 bases short and J 3 bases short, with 12 bases between. The CDR3 contains 14 residues. CDR3 sequence: CASSPGQLNQPQHF. The DNA of the CDR3 is TGTGCCAGCAGTCCCGGACAGCTCAATCAGCCCCAGCATTTT.

V usage is TRBV7-4 and J usage is TRBJ2-7; 9 bases map to TRBD1. V shed 1 base and J 0 bases; nucleotides not matched to a gene: 1. CDR1 is SGHVT and CDR2 is SQSDAQ in the germline V gene. The CDR3 has 15 residues. In nucleotides, the CDR3 is TGTGCCAGCAGCTTAGACAGGGGGCACTCCTACGAGCAGTACTTC. It is translated as CASSLDRGHSYEQYF.

The table lists this clone with a few counts. The chain links TRBV29-1 to TRBJ2-7; 9 positions match TRBD2. Per the germline V gene, CDR1 is SQVTM and CDR2 is ANQGSEA. This CDR3 is 14 amino acids long. V shed 4 bases, J shed 3 bases, and the junction held 7 bases outside the gene matches. The CDR3 loop reads CSVGVAGDYYEQYF. The CDR3 DNA follows: TGCAGCGTTGGGGTAGCGGGAGACTACTACGAGCAGTACTTC.

This chain joins TRBV7-8 and TRBJ2-1; D gene ambiguous. Germline CDR1 is SGHVS and CDR2 is FQNEAQ. This CDR3 spans 12 amino acids. The germline V and J ends were trimmed by 4 bases and 8 bases, with 9 bases remaining between them. CDR3 nucleotide sequence: TGTGCCAGCAGCTCCCCGGTCGATGAGCAGTTCTTC. It encodes CASSSPVDEQFF.

The rearrangement links TRBV11-2 to TRBJ1-3; D is uncertain. V was pared by 0 bases and J by 0 bases, with 12 bases between. This CDR3 region has 17 residues. The V gene's germline CDR1 is SGHAT and CDR2 FQNNGV. CDR3: CASSLESRSVSGNTIYF. The CDR3 DNA reads TGTGCCAGCAGCTTAGAGAGTCGGTCGGTCTCTGGAAACACCATATATTTT.

The chain couples TRBV7-2 to TRBJ1-1; 8 bases are a match to TRBD1. The germline CDR1 and CDR2 sequences are SGHTA and FQGNSA. This CDR3 comprises 13 residues. Trimming cost V 5 bases and J 10 bases; bases outside gene matches: 9. CDR3 sequence reads: CASSRTGFSLAFF. The CDR3 nucleotides are TGTGCCAGCAGCCGGACAGGGTTCAGTTTAGCTTTCTTT.

The chain joins TRBV28 to TRBJ1-3, with unresolved D. This CDR3 is built from 15 residues. The germline CDR1 and CDR2 sequences are MDHEN and SYDVKM. The germline V and J ends were trimmed by 6 bases and 0 bases, with 12 bases remaining between them. The CDR3 spells CASSFTHSSGNTIYF. The CDR3 coding sequence is TGTGCCAGCAGCTTTACGCACAGCTCTGGAAACACCATATATTTT. The variable domain in full, completed from reference TRBV28 and TRBJ1-3, reads DVKVTQSSRYLVKRTGEKVFLECVQDMDHENMFWYRQDPGLGLRLIYFSYDVKMKEKGDIPEGYSVSREKKERFSLILESASTNQTSMYLCASSFTHSSGNTIYFGEGSWLTVV.

Only one count was recorded for this clone. This sequence joins TRBV7-3 and TRBJ2-5, with TRBD2 as a possible D gene (6 bases). The CDR3 spans 15 residues. Trimming shortened V by 1 base and J by 4 bases, and 13 bases separated the two germline ends. Germline CDR1 is SGHTA and CDR2 is FQGTGA. CDR3 nucleotide sequence: TGTGCCAGCAGCTTAATACCCCGGGAGAGAGAGACCCAGTACTTC. Translating gives CASSLIPRERETQYF. Using reference TRBV7-3 and TRBJ2-5 for the parts outside the CDR3, the full variable domain is GAGVSQTPSNKVTEKGKYVELRCDPISGHTALYWYRQSLGQGPEFLIYFQGTGAADDSGLPNDRFFAVRPEGSVSTLKIQRTERGDSAVYLCASSLIPRERETQYFGPGTRLLVL.

The gene calls are TRBV2 and TRBJ2-1, with TRBD1 identical over 7 bases. Germline CDR1 reads SNHLY; CDR2 reads FYNNEI. This CDR3 comprises 14 residues. V dropped 8 bases and J dropped 4; count of bases not matched to a gene: 8. The CDR3 sequence: CASHLSTGYNEQFF. In DNA form, the CDR3 reads TGTGCCAGCCATCTATCGACAGGGTACAATGAGCAGTTCTTC.

The genes are TRBV18 and TRBJ1-1; 7 nucleotides agree with TRBD1. CDR1 is KGHSH, CDR2 LQKENI, per germline. V was clipped by 6 bases and J by 1 base; unmatched bases: 5. The CDR3 runs to 14 residues. CDR3 amino acids: CASSPDRQNTEAFF. Written as DNA, the CDR3 is TGTGCCAGCTCTCCGGACAGGCAGAACACTGAAGCTTTCTTT.

The CDR3 here is CASSVGNQGTRRGEQFF. CDR3 nucleotides: TGTGCCAGCAGCGTAGGGAATCAGGGGACTAGAAGAGGTGAGCAGTTCTTC. This chain joins TRBV9 and TRBJ2-1; 8 bases are shared with TRBD2. The germline CDR1 and CDR2 sequences are SGDLS and YYNGEE. After removal of 0 bases from V and 9 bases from J, the junction contained 14 bases not matched to a gene. The CDR3 loop spans 17 amino acids.